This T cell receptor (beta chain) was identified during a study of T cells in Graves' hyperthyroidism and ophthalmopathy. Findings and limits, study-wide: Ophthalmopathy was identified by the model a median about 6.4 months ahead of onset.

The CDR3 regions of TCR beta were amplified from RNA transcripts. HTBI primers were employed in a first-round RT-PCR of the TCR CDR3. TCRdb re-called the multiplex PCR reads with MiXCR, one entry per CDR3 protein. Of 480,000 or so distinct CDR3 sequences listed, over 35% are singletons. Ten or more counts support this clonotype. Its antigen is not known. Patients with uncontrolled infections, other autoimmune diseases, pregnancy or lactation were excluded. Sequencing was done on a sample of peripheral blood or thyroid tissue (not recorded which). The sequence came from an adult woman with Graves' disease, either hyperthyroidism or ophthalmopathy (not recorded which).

The CDR3 bases are TGCGCCAGCAGCCCTAGTCAAGGGGCAGTAAACGAGCAGTACTTC. Its translation: CASSPSQGAVNEQYF. The chain couples TRBV4-1 to TRBJ2-7; D might be TRBD1 (5 bases). V was cut by 4 bases and J by 5 bases, with 18 bases left in between. There are 15 residues in the CDR3. Germline CDR1 MGHRA, CDR2 YSYEKL.